A selection of T cell receptor beta chains follows, all from one sample in a study of somatic mutations in cytotoxic T cells in rheumatoid arthritis. This table comes from immunoSEQ multiplex PCR, and its TCRdb copy is limited to in-frame clones, with some not included. The sample consists of about 26,000 clones, around 80% of them appearing once. The sample was CD8+ T cells sorted from blood. Source of these receptors: a man aged 50 to 59 in good health. CDR3s include the opening cysteine and the closing phenylalanine or tryptophan. A D gene is named only where the DNA matches it firmly. Some rows have no size entry. The others give once, few or many, or a class for an expanded clone.

j_gene: TRBJ1-5
abundance: NA
d_gene: NA
v_gene: TRBV6-1
CDR3nt: TGTGCCAGCACCGGAAGGGAAGTTTACTCTCAGCCCCAGCATTTT
CDR3aa: CASTGREVYSQPQHF

j_gene: TRBJ1-2
abundance: NA
d_gene: NA
v_gene: TRBV12-5
CDR3nt: TGTGCTAGTACGGGTTTGGCGGGCAAGGACCATTTCGACTATGGCTACACCTTC
CDR3aa: CASTGLAGKDHFDYGYTF

j_gene: TRBJ2-1
abundance: once
d_gene: TRBD1
v_gene: TRBV27
CDR3nt: TGTGCCAGCAGTTCTCTGACAGGGGAGTCATACAATGAGCAGTTCTTC
CDR3aa: CASSSLTGESYNEQFF

j_gene: TRBJ1-5
abundance: NA
d_gene: NA
v_gene: TRBV7-9
CDR3nt: TGTGCCAGCAGCCGGGGTGGAAACCAGCCCCAGCATTTT
CDR3aa: CASSRGGNQPQHF

j_gene: TRBJ2-3
abundance: NA
d_gene: NA
v_gene: TRBV13
CDR3nt: TGTGCCAGCAGCACGCGGGACGGAGCAGTTGATACGCAGTATTTT
CDR3aa: CASSTRDGAVDTQYF

j_gene: TRBJ2-7
abundance: NA
d_gene: NA
v_gene: TRBV19
CDR3nt: TGTGCCAGTAGTGCAGGGAGCTCCTACGAGCAGTACTTC
CDR3aa: CASSAGSSYEQYF

j_gene: TRBJ1-2
abundance: NA
d_gene: TRBD1
v_gene: TRBV6-1
CDR3nt: TGTGCCAGCAGAAGTAACAGGGGGCACTATGGCTACACCTTC
CDR3aa: CASRSNRGHYGYTF

j_gene: TRBJ2-1
abundance: once
d_gene: TRBD2
v_gene: TRBV5-1
CDR3nt: TGCGCCAGCAGCTCACCGGGACTAACCTACAATGAGCAGTTCTTC
CDR3aa: CASSSPGLTYNEQFF

j_gene: TRBJ2-3
abundance: NA
d_gene: TRBD2
v_gene: TRBV7-6
CDR3nt: TGTGCCAGCAGCCAGAGGACTAGCGGAGGCACAGATACGCAGTATTTT
CDR3aa: CASSQRTSGGTDTQYF

j_gene: TRBJ2-7
abundance: once
d_gene: NA
v_gene: TRBV4-1
CDR3nt: TGCGCCAGCAGCCAAGATAGTCGGCACGAGCAGTACTTC
CDR3aa: CASSQDSRHEQYF

j_gene: TRBJ1-1
abundance: NA
d_gene: NA
v_gene: TRBV10-3
CDR3nt: TGTGCCATCGGCACAGGGAACACTGAAGCTTTCTTT
CDR3aa: CAIGTGNTEAFF

j_gene: TRBJ2-1
abundance: NA
d_gene: NA
v_gene: TRBV27
CDR3nt: TGTGCCAGCAGCCCCTTGAGCGTGCAGCGGACCTACAATGAGCAGTTCTTC
CDR3aa: CASSPLSVQRTYNEQFF

j_gene: TRBJ2-7
abundance: NA
d_gene: NA
v_gene: TRBV6-4
CDR3nt: TGTGCCAGCAGTATCTTCGGCGGGGCCCAGTACGAGCAGTACTTC
CDR3aa: CASSIFGGAQYEQYF

j_gene: TRBJ2-3
abundance: NA
d_gene: NA
v_gene: TRBV6-5
CDR3nt: TGTGCCAGCAGTTACTCGAGTCGTCCAGATACGCAGTATTTT
CDR3aa: CASSYSSRPDTQYF

j_gene: TRBJ2-5
abundance: NA
d_gene: NA
v_gene: TRBV27
CDR3nt: TGTGCCAGCAGTTTATTGATGGGCTTGGAGACCCAGTACTTC
CDR3aa: CASSLLMGLETQYF

j_gene: TRBJ1-5
abundance: NA
d_gene: NA
v_gene: TRBV2
CDR3nt: TGTGCCAGCAGTGTATGGACAAATAGCAATCAGCCCCAGCATTTT
CDR3aa: CASSVWTNSNQPQHF

j_gene: TRBJ1-5
abundance: NA
d_gene: TRBD1
v_gene: TRBV6-1
CDR3nt: TGTGCCAGCAGTGAATTTGGACAGGGGAATCAGCCCCAGCATTTT
CDR3aa: CASSEFGQGNQPQHF

j_gene: TRBJ2-1
abundance: NA
d_gene: NA
v_gene: TRBV5-4
CDR3nt: TGTGCCGTCACCCTGCTGGGCGATGAGCAGTTCTTC
CDR3aa: CAVTLLGDEQFF

j_gene: TRBJ2-6
abundance: NA
d_gene: NA
v_gene: TRBV13
CDR3nt: TGTGCCAGCGCCCGGGGGGGGGCCAACGTCCTGACTTTC
CDR3aa: CASARGGANVLTF

j_gene: TRBJ2-7
abundance: NA
d_gene: NA
v_gene: TRBV4-1
CDR3nt: TGCGCCAGCAGCCAAGTCGGGACACCGACCTACGAGCAGTACTTC
CDR3aa: CASSQVGTPTYEQYF

j_gene: TRBJ1-1
abundance: NA
d_gene: NA
v_gene: TRBV15
CDR3nt: TGTGCCACCAGCAGAGGCTTTCGAGACACTGAAGCTTTCTTT
CDR3aa: CATSRGFRDTEAFF

j_gene: TRBJ2-3
abundance: NA
d_gene: NA
v_gene: TRBV7-9
CDR3nt: TGTGCCAGCCATGGACTTTTTAAAGATACGCAGTATTTT
CDR3aa: CASHGLFKDTQYF

j_gene: TRBJ1-1
abundance: NA
d_gene: NA
v_gene: TRBV7-9
CDR3nt: TGTGCCAGCAGCACCTACCTTTCGGGGGGAACTGAAGCTTTCTTT
CDR3aa: CASSTYLSGGTEAFF

j_gene: TRBJ2-5
abundance: NA
d_gene: NA
v_gene: TRBV21-1
CDR3nt: TGTGCCAGCAGCCGGGGGGGACTAGCGGGAGGGCCGGAGACCCAGTACTTC
CDR3aa: CASSRGGLAGGPETQYF

j_gene: TRBJ2-7
abundance: NA
d_gene: NA
v_gene: TRBV29-1
CDR3nt: TGCAGCGTTGAAGATTCATCCTACGAGCAGTACTTC
CDR3aa: CSVEDSSYEQYF

j_gene: TRBJ2-7
abundance: NA
d_gene: NA
v_gene: TRBV9
CDR3nt: TGTGCCAGCAGTGATGGGGCTGTTGAGCAGTACTTC
CDR3aa: CASSDGAVEQYF

j_gene: TRBJ1-1
abundance: few
d_gene: TRBD1
v_gene: TRBV30
CDR3nt: TGTGCCTGGAGCCAAGCGGACAGGTGGGGGACTGAAGCTTTCTTT
CDR3aa: CAWSQADRWGTEAFF

j_gene: TRBJ2-7
abundance: NA
d_gene: TRBD2
v_gene: TRBV29-1
CDR3nt: TGCAGCGCCGTAGGGAGGGGAGACGAGCAGTACTTC
CDR3aa: CSAVGRGDEQYF

j_gene: TRBJ2-3
abundance: NA
d_gene: NA
v_gene: TRBV7-9
CDR3nt: TGTGCCAGCAGCTTAGAACTAACCACAGATACGCGGTATTTT
CDR3aa: CASSLELTTDTRYF

j_gene: TRBJ1-5
abundance: NA
d_gene: TRBD1
v_gene: TRBV5-8
CDR3nt: TGTGCCAGCAGCTCGGGACAGGGGTTGAATCAGCCCCAGCATTTT
CDR3aa: CASSSGQGLNQPQHF

j_gene: TRBJ1-5
abundance: NA
d_gene: NA
v_gene: TRBV5-5
CDR3nt: TGTGCCAGCAGCTTGAGGCCGGACTATAGCAATCAGCCCCAGCATTTT
CDR3aa: CASSLRPDYSNQPQHF

j_gene: TRBJ2-7
abundance: NA
d_gene: TRBD2
v_gene: TRBV6-1
CDR3nt: TGTGCCAGCAGTGTTAGATCGGGACTAGCGGGAGTATACGAGCAGTACTTC
CDR3aa: CASSVRSGLAGVYEQYF

j_gene: TRBJ1-3
abundance: once
d_gene: TRBD1
v_gene: TRBV7-9
CDR3nt: TGTGCCAGCAGCTTAAGGACGACAGGGTTTGGAAACACCATATATTTT
CDR3aa: CASSLRTTGFGNTIYF

j_gene: TRBJ2-1
abundance: NA
d_gene: NA
v_gene: TRBV10-3
CDR3nt: TGTGCCATCAGTGAGTTCGCGGATGAGCAGTTCTTC
CDR3aa: CAISEFADEQFF

j_gene: TRBJ2-7
abundance: NA
d_gene: TRBD2
v_gene: TRBV6-6
CDR3nt: TGTGCCAGCACGGGAATAGCGGGAGGGACCTACGAGCAGTACTTC
CDR3aa: CASTGIAGGTYEQYF

j_gene: TRBJ1-2
abundance: NA
d_gene: TRBD1
v_gene: TRBV7-6
CDR3nt: TGTGCCAGCAGCTCACCGGGACAGACCAACTATGGCTACACCTTC
CDR3aa: CASSSPGQTNYGYTF

j_gene: TRBJ2-2
abundance: NA
d_gene: TRBD2
v_gene: TRBV7-9
CDR3nt: TGTGCCAGCAGGGGACTAGCGGGTAACACCGGGGAGCTGTTTTTT
CDR3aa: CASRGLAGNTGELFF

j_gene: TRBJ2-2
abundance: once
d_gene: NA
v_gene: TRBV13
CDR3nt: TGTGCCAGCAGGACAGTTACCGGGGAGCTGTTTTTT
CDR3aa: CASRTVTGELFF

j_gene: TRBJ2-1
abundance: once
d_gene: NA
v_gene: TRBV4-1
CDR3nt: TGCGCCAGCAGCCAAGGGGGGGCTAGCGGAGGGGGGTACAATGAGCAGTTCTTC
CDR3aa: CASSQGGASGGGYNEQFF

j_gene: TRBJ1-1
abundance: NA
d_gene: NA
v_gene: TRBV27
CDR3nt: TGTGCCAGCAGTTTCCGGGGCCTGAACACTGAAGCTTTCTTT
CDR3aa: CASSFRGLNTEAFF

j_gene: TRBJ1-1
abundance: NA
d_gene: NA
v_gene: TRBV30
CDR3nt: TGTGCCTGGAGTGTAGGGATGAACACTGAAGCTTTCTTT
CDR3aa: CAWSVGMNTEAFF

j_gene: TRBJ1-5
abundance: few
d_gene: TRBD1
v_gene: TRBV4-1
CDR3nt: TGCGCCAGCAGCCAAAATCCGACAGGGTGGAAGGGGAGCAATCAGCCCCAGCATTTT
CDR3aa: CASSQNPTGWKGSNQPQHF

j_gene: TRBJ2-2
abundance: NA
d_gene: NA
v_gene: TRBV4-1
CDR3nt: TGCGCCAGCAGCCGAAGAAGTGTAGAGACAGCCTTGAACACCGGGGAGCTGTTTTTT
CDR3aa: CASSRRSVETALNTGELFF

j_gene: TRBJ2-2
abundance: NA
d_gene: NA
v_gene: TRBV5-5
CDR3nt: TGTGCCAGCAGCTCCCGGGACCCGAACACCGGGGAGCTGTTTTTT
CDR3aa: CASSSRDPNTGELFF

j_gene: TRBJ2-7
abundance: NA
d_gene: TRBD1
v_gene: TRBV6-1
CDR3nt: TGTGCCAGCAGTGACAGGGGGCGCCCCTACGAGCAGTACTTC
CDR3aa: CASSDRGRPYEQYF

j_gene: TRBJ1-1
abundance: NA
d_gene: TRBD1
v_gene: TRBV9
CDR3nt: TGTGCCAGCAGCGTAGGCAGGGGGCTGGGGACTGAAGCTTTCTTT
CDR3aa: CASSVGRGLGTEAFF

j_gene: TRBJ2-7
abundance: NA
d_gene: NA
v_gene: TRBV2
CDR3nt: TGTGCCATTCCTAGCAGTAGGGGAACCTACGAGCAGTACTTC
CDR3aa: CAIPSSRGTYEQYF

j_gene: TRBJ2-3
abundance: few
d_gene: TRBD2
v_gene: TRBV7-9
CDR3nt: TGTGCCAGCAGCCCGACTAGCGGGAGGGAGACAGATACGCAGTATTTT
CDR3aa: CASSPTSGRETDTQYF

j_gene: TRBJ2-3
abundance: NA
d_gene: NA
v_gene: TRBV2
CDR3nt: TGTGCCAGCAGTCCCCGGGGGTCCCGCACAGATACGCAGTATTTT
CDR3aa: CASSPRGSRTDTQYF

j_gene: TRBJ2-1
abundance: NA
d_gene: NA
v_gene: TRBV12-5
CDR3nt: TGTGCTAGTGGTTTGCCTCGGCGTCTGTCCAATGAGCAGTTCTTC
CDR3aa: CASGLPRRLSNEQFF

j_gene: TRBJ1-1
abundance: medium-sized
d_gene: NA
v_gene: TRBV9
CDR3nt: TGTGCCAGCAGCGTAAGTCAGAACACTGAAGCTTTCTTT
CDR3aa: CASSVSQNTEAFF